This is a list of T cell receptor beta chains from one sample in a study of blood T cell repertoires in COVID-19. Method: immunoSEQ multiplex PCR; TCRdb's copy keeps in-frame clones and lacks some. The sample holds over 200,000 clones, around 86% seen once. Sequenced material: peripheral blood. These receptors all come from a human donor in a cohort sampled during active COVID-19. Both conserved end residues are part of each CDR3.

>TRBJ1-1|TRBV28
CASSVTGMNTEAFF
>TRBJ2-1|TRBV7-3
CASSSGLAQNNEQFF
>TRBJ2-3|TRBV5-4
CASSLAGSGSTDTQYF
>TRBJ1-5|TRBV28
CASIALPAGANQPQHF
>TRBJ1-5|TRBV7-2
CASSLVGQSNQPQHF
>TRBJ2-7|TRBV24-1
CATSDPGQGVYEQYF
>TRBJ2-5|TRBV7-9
CASSTQSQETQYF
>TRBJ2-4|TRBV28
CASSPRTGLPKNIQYF
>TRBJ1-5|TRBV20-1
CSASPGQGGNQPQHF
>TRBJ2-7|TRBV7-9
CASSLAGTGASYEQYF
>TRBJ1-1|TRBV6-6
CASSSDRLMNTEAFF
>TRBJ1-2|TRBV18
CASSPRGTGTYGYTF
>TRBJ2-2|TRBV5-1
CASSLITSGGGTGELFF
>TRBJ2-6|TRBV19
CASSVSGSGANVLTF
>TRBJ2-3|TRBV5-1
CASSLPLAGGGTDTQYF
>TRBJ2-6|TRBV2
CASSVGSSGANVLTF
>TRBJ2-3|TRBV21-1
CASSKVGGPYTDTQYF
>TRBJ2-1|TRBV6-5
CASSYSSLAFGEQFF
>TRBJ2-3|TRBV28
CASSFPPKAGTTDTQYF
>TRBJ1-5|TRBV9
CASSPWDRGGQPQHF
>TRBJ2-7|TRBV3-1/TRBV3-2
CASSQERGNEQYF
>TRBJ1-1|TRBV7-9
CASSLTGPTEAFF
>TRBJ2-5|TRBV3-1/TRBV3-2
CASSQGSSLLARETQYF
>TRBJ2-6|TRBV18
CASSPQGVSTGANVLTF
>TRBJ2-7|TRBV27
CASSFGTGDYEQYF
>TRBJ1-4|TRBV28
CASSSPGGRNEKLFF
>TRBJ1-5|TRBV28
CASTNKMAGRHQPQHF
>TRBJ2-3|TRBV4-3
CASSQLSDRVTDTQYF
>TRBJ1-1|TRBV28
CASSLPGKTFF
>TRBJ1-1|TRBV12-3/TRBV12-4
CASSPSPGQKAFF
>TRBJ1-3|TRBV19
CASSIGTGVPGNTIYF
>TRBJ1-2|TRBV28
CASSGQGARNYGYTF
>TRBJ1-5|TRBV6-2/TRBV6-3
CASTPTTAYSNQPQHF
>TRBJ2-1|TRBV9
CASSVGEGGPSFF
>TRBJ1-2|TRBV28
CASRGSGGSGYTF
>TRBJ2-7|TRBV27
CASSSRGNEQYF
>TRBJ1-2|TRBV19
CASSTRFRQGVNYGYTF
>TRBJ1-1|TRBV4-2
CASSQDSRNTEAFF
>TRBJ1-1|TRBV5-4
CASSLDRGLTEAFF
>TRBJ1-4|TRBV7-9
CASSFRPRTGDYRNEKLFF
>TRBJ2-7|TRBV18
CASSPGTETYEQYF
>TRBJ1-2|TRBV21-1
CASSKERGKVYGYTF
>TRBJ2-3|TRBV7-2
CASSFGSSVDTQYF
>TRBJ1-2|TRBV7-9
CASSLEGGCTF
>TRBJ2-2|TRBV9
CASSLDREDGELFF
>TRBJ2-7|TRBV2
CATERDRASGSYEQYF
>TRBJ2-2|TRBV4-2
CASRLTYTGELFF
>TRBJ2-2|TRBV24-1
CATSDLRLDRGRTPVTGELFF
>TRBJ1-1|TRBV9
CASSPRTGTNTEAFF
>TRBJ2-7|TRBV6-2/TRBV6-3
CASSQTGVQYF